This T cell receptor (beta chain) was identified during a study of T cell repertoires in cytomegalovirus infection (dated by TCRdb to between 2017 and 2020). In terms of the full investigation: The peptide stimulations were aimed at well-studied HLA-B-restricted epitopes as well as recently identified HLA-C-restricted CMV epitopes, whose presentation resists viral immunomodulation. Donor HLA type was relevant to the analysis, because carriage of CMV infection together with the matching HLA type was indicated by public TCR beta signatures. The research as a whole found: The ex vivo response was dominated by HLA-C-restricted CMV-specific TCR beta clonotypes, which also provided the single most frequent clonotype in two of eight donors. Cumulative frequency of public TCR beta family members discriminated carriers of CMV infection plus the relevant HLA type in this cohort and an independent 352-donor cohort.

Sequencing took place on an Illumina HiSeq 1500. TCRdb applied fastp at Q25 and MiXCR to the public reads, then kept only in-frame beta chains. Duplicate CDR3 protein sequences are folded into a single record with the most common DNA and genes. The sample table holds roughly 180,000 distinct CDR3 sequences, of which 20% to 25% were seen once. The top ten constitute roughly 25% of the sample. This clonotype was counted many times. There is no known antigen for this receptor. Base qualities are missing; no much larger clone stands one base away. Inclusive of the bounding cysteine and phenylalanine, the CDR3 is 14 residues long. Only the CDR3 portion is preserved as DNA: 42 bases, with reading frame beginning at the first base. Trimming costs V 5 bases and J 1 base, and their ends lie 11 bases apart. Interpreted using the paper, the treatment or condition label stands for: in vitro stimulation with specific CMV peptide epitopes to enrich CMV-specific T cells.

Recombination linked TRBV12-3 or TRBV12-4 to TRBJ1-1; TRBD1 might be the D gene, on 5 matching bases. This clonotype was sampled from a human donor in good health (CMV status not recorded). Some clones in this sample may be carry-over from other donors' samples. This material consisted of CD8+ T cells from cultured PBMCs, taken from culture after CMV antigen stimulation. The CDR3 amino acid sequence is: CASSLAGSNTEAFF. The DNA sequence is as follows: TGTGCCAGCAGTCTGGCAGGGTCGAACACTGAAGCTTTCTTT.